Listed here are 28 T cell receptor beta chains from one sample, sequenced in a study of post-analysis software for immune sequencing data. Study results and limitations: When patients were compared with controls, a handful of TRBV segments were more frequent, TRBV5-6, TRBV5-1 and TRBV20-1 among them.

Their target antigens are unknown. cDNA libraries for TCR beta contained unique molecular identifiers. A single record per CDR3 protein comes from TCRdb applying MiXCR to the PCR reads. The data contain fewer than 850,000 distinct CDR3 sequences, approximately 44% of them singletons. The sequenced material came from blood. The receptors originated from a girl between 5 and 17 years old with multiple sclerosis.

This clonotype was observed a handful of times. Sequence at one end of the junction differs from germline and may be a read error. The chain combines TRBV4-2 with TRBJ2-3; TRBD1 or TRBD2 may be the D gene (5 bases each). The CDR3 sequence is 14 residues long. Germline CDR1 reads LGHNA; CDR2 reads YNFKEQ. CDR3 sequence (DNA): TGTGCCAGCAGTCAAGCGGTGGGGGCAGATACGCAGTATTTT. This sequence encodes CASSQAVGADTQYF.

This clonotype was seen a handful of times. The chain uses TRBV20-1 and TRBJ2-7; no clear D. This CDR3 spans 13 amino acids. V lost 3 bases, J lost 3 bases, and 12 bases lay in between. Germline V gene sequence: CDR1 DFQATT, CDR2 SNEGSKA (reference sequence). The CDR3 nucleotides read TGCAGTGCTAGGGAGACTGGATACTACGAGCAGTACTTC. Translation: CSARETGYYEQYF.

This clonotype was seen a few times. The chain couples TRBV7-9 to TRBJ2-4; 7 bases are shared with TRBD1. Germline V lookup: CDR1 SEHNR, CDR2 FQNEAQ (reference sequence). Trimming cost V 0 bases and J 12 bases; bases outside gene matches: 5. CDR3 length: 13 amino acids. In DNA form, the CDR3 reads TGTGCCAGCAGCTTAGCGCTCCGGGACAGTCAGTACTTC. It encodes CASSLALRDSQYF.

The chain is built from TRBV9 and TRBJ2-7; D is uncertain. Germline CDR1 is SGDLS and CDR2 is YYNGEE. Trimming removed 2 bases from V and 0 bases from J, with 9 bases in between. The CDR3 has 14 amino acids. The CDR3 loop reads CASSVQWSSYEQYF. CDR3 in DNA: TGTGCCAGCAGCGTGCAGTGGAGCTCCTACGAGCAGTACTTC.

In this sample, this clonotype turned up once. This chain uses TRBV10-3 with TRBJ2-1; 8 bases align to TRBD2. From germline, CDR1 is ENHRY and CDR2 SYGVKD. The CDR3 is 15 residues long. Trimming took 2 bases from V and 7 from J; bases not matched to a gene: 7. The CDR3 here is CAISEGIAGLNEQFF. The CDR3 DNA sequence: TGTGCCATCAGTGAGGGGATAGCGGGGCTAAATGAGCAGTTCTTC.

The DNA of the CDR3 is TGTGCCAGCCCCACGGGGATCGAGACCCAGTACTTC. Protein: CASPTGIETQYF. The genes are TRBV7-3 and TRBJ2-5, with D perhaps TRBD2 (5 bases). Trimming shortened V by 8 bases and J by 5 bases, and 12 bases separated the two germline ends. There are 12 residues in the CDR3. Germline lookup yields CDR1 SGHTA and CDR2 FQGTGA.

This chain joins TRBV4-2 and TRBJ2-5, with a tentative D call TRBD1 (6 bases). Deletions cut 2 bases from V and 11 bases from J, with 24 bases between. This CDR3 has 16 residues. Germline CDR1 LGHNA, CDR2 YNFKEQ. In DNA, the CDR3 is TGTGCCAGCAGCCAACATGCGACAGGCGCTCGGTGGGAGCAGTACTTC. It yields the protein CASSQHATGARWEQYF.

J is TRBJ1-1 and V is TRBV20-1; a possible D gene is TRBD1 (6 bases). Trimming shortened V by 6 bases and J by 0 bases, and 11 bases separated the two germline ends. The CDR3 is made up of 13 amino acids. CDR1 and CDR2 (germline): DFQATT, SNEGSKA (reference sequence). The CDR3 is CSAQDRLNTEAFF. Written as DNA, the CDR3 is TGCAGTGCCCAGGACAGACTGAACACTGAAGCTTTCTTT.

This clonotype was observed a few times. The V and J genes are TRBV9 and TRBJ2-1, with 14 bases that match TRBD2. V lost 4 bases and J lost 0; bases outside the gene matches: 9. Germline-derived CDR1 and CDR2 are SGDLS and YYNGEE. The CDR3 is 19 amino acids. The DNA of the CDR3 is TGTGCCAGCAGCTCAGGGGGGACTAGCGGGGGAAGCTCCTACAATGAGCAGTTCTTC. It encodes CASSSGGTSGGSSYNEQFF.

The chain joins TRBV28 to TRBJ2-2; a weak D match, TRBD1 (5 bases). The length of the CDR3 is 16 residues. Trimming removed 6 bases from V and 6 bases from J, with 20 bases in between. Germline V CDR1 and CDR2: MDHEN, SYDVKM. The chain's CDR3 is CASSRFAGEGAGELFF. In DNA form, the CDR3 reads TGTGCCAGCAGCCGCTTCGCTGGGGAAGGGGCCGGGGAGCTGTTTTTT. The full variable domain, completed using reference TRBV28 and TRBJ2-2, is DVKVTQSSRYLVKRTGEKVFLECVQDMDHENMFWYRQDPGLGLRLIYFSYDVKMKEKGDIPEGYSVSREKKERFSLILESASTNQTSMYLCASSRFAGEGAGELFFGEGSRLTVL.

This chain joins TRBV7-9 and TRBJ2-1, with a weak D call TRBD2 (6 bases). The CDR3 is 16 residues long. The V end lost 2 bases, the J end lost 5 bases, and 16 bases lay between the germline ends. Germline V gives CDR1 SEHNR, CDR2 FQNEAQ (reference sequence). CDR3 residues: CASSLPPIADNNEQFF. In DNA, the CDR3 is TGTGCCAGCAGCTTACCGCCGATAGCGGACAACAATGAGCAGTTCTTC.

With respect to this clonotype: Mismatch with germline at one junction end may stem from a read error. This sequence joins TRBV12-3 or TRBV12-4 and TRBJ2-7; 10 bases map to TRBD2. The CDR3 sequence is 13 residues long. CDR3 coding DNA: TGCGCCAGCACCCTAGCGGGAGTCGGCGAGCAGTACTTC. Its protein product is CASTLAGVGEQYF.

The chain joins TRBV4-3 to TRBJ1-1; no reliable D call. V gave up 0 bases and J gave up 1 base, with 6 bases separating them. Germline lookup yields CDR1 LGHNA and CDR2 YSLEER. The CDR3 runs to 14 residues. The CDR3 DNA is TGCGCCAGCAGCCAAGACAGCCGGAACACTGAAGCTTTCTTT. It yields the protein CASSQDSRNTEAFF.

The chain uses TRBV12-3 or TRBV12-4 and TRBJ2-7, with D uncertain. The CDR3 has 15 residues. The V and J ends lost 5 bases and 0 bases respectively, with 14 bases between them. The CDR3 protein is CASSPGKVSSYEQYF. The DNA of the CDR3 is TGTGCCAGCAGTCCAGGCAAGGTGAGCTCCTACGAGCAGTACTTC.

The chain uses TRBV6-5 and TRBJ2-1; 11 positions agree with TRBD2. Looked up from germline, CDR1 is MNHEY and CDR2 is SVGAGI. V lost 7 bases to trimming and J lost 8 bases; unmatched junction nucleotides: 7. The CDR3 spans 14 residues. CDR3 loop: CASTRLAGHHEQFF. The DNA of the CDR3 is TGTGCCAGCACCCGACTAGCGGGACACCATGAGCAGTTCTTC.

The chain carries TRBV7-9 and TRBJ2-7, with D possibly matching TRBD1 (5 bases). Germline CDR1 reads SEHNR; CDR2 reads FQNEAQ (reference sequence). This CDR3 contains 14 residues. Trimming cost V 6 bases and J 5 bases, with 17 bases left between them. The CDR3 protein is CASSSDSLSDEQYF. DNA for the CDR3: TGTGCCAGCAGTTCCGACAGTCTTTCGGACGAGCAGTACTTC.

The chain uses TRBV7-2 and TRBJ2-7; TRBD2 agrees at 13 bases. Germline lookup yields CDR1 SGHTA and CDR2 FQGNSA. Germline trimming cut 2 bases from V and 3 bases from J; bases unmatched to any gene: 13. The CDR3 spans 19 residues. The CDR3 region has the DNA TGTGCCAGCAGCTTACTCCGGAGTTGGACTAGCGGGAGTGTCTACGAGCAGTACTTC. It encodes CASSLLRSWTSGSVYEQYF.

This chain links TRBV7-2 with TRBJ2-7; the D is unclear. Trimming pared 1 base from V and 9 bases from J, leaving 19 bases between. This CDR3 is built from 15 residues. Per germline, CDR1 SGHTA and CDR2 FQGNSA. The CDR3 is CASSLGLQLETGQYF. CDR3 in DNA: TGTGCCAGCAGCTTAGGGCTCCAGCTGGAAACGGGGCAGTACTTC. The full variable domain, completed using reference TRBV7-2 and TRBJ2-7, is GAGVSQSPSNKVTEKGKDVELRCDPISGHTALYWYRQSLGQGLEFLIYFQGNSAPDKSGLPSDRFSAERTGGSVSTLTIQRTQQEDSAVYLCASSLGLQLETGQYFGPGTRLTVT.

V gene TRBV20-1 combines with J gene TRBJ1-2; D remains unclear. The CDR3 runs 11 residues. The germline V and J ends were trimmed by 4 bases and 6 bases, with 9 bases remaining between them. Per germline, CDR1 DFQATT and CDR2 SNEGSKA (reference sequence). The CDR3 DNA sequence: TGCAGTGCTATGGTCGAAGATGGCTACACCTTC. It translates to CSAMVEDGYTF.

V usage is TRBV3-1 and J usage is TRBJ2-5; no firm D call. Trimming stripped 0 bases from V and 11 bases from J, with 13 bases between. The CDR3 consists of 13 residues. The V gene's germline CDR1 is LGHDT and CDR2 YNNKEL (reference sequence). The CDR3: CASSQESFDEQYF. The CDR3 DNA reads TGTGCCAGCAGCCAAGAATCGTTTGATGAGCAGTACTTC.

V usage is TRBV11-2 and J usage is TRBJ2-5, with 11 nucleotides matching TRBD1. Germline-derived CDR1 and CDR2 are SGHAT and FQNNGV. V was clipped by 5 bases and J by 0 bases; unmatched bases: 5. CDR3 length: 16 residues. This CDR3 reads CASSPDRGRDQETQYF. CDR3 DNA sequence: TGTGCCAGCAGCCCGGACAGGGGGCGCGACCAAGAGACCCAGTACTTC.

As for this clonotype: The germline gene is not matched at one end of the junction; a read error may be the cause. This chain links TRBV29-1 with TRBJ2-1, with TRBD2 matching 7 bases. The CDR3 is 14 residues long. Looked up from germline, CDR1 is SQVTM and CDR2 is ANQGSEA. The CDR3 protein is CNVGRGGGVGEQFF. In nucleotides, the CDR3 is TGCAACGTTGGCCGGGGCGGGGGTGTTGGAGAGCAGTTCTTC.

This clonotype appeared a few times. This sequence joins TRBV9 and TRBJ2-1; the D gene is possibly TRBD2 (6 bases). CDR3 length: 17 residues. The germline gives CDR1 SGDLS, CDR2 YYNGEE. Trimming shortened V by 3 bases and J by 3 bases, and 19 bases separated the two germline ends. CDR3 in amino acids: CASSAVGDSGDYNEQFF. The CDR3, as DNA: TGTGCCAGCAGCGCCGTGGGGGATAGCGGAGACTACAATGAGCAGTTCTTC.

The rearrangement links TRBV6-6 to TRBJ1-1; perhaps TRBD1 as D (6 bases). The CDR3 covers 15 residues. The germline gives CDR1 MNHNY, CDR2 SVGAGI (reference sequence). The V and J ends lost 3 bases and 3 bases respectively, with 14 bases between them. CDR3 bases: TGTGCCAGCAGTTATGGGGGGCTGGGGTACACTGAAGCTTTCTTT. It translates to CASSYGGLGYTEAFF.

The chain has TRBV14 and TRBJ2-5, with a possible D match to TRBD2 (5 bases). The DNA end is a closer match to TRBJ2-7, so the J assignment may be wrong. The germline V gene has CDR1 SGHDN and CDR2 FVKESK. The CDR3 is 14 residues long. CDR3 bases: TGTGCCAGCAGCCATGGGTACGGGGCCTACGAGCAGTACTTC. Amino acids: CASSHGYGAYEQYF.

This clonotype was seen a single time. The rearrangement joins TRBV6-5 to TRBJ1-1; D is unclear. CDR3 length: 14 residues. Germline CDR1 and CDR2: MNHEY and SVGAGI. V shed 5 bases and J shed 2 bases, with 12 bases lying between them. For the CDR3, the DNA is TGTGCCAGCAGTCCCCTGACACCTAACACTGAAGCTTTCTTT. Residues: CASSPLTPNTEAFF.

The rearrangement uses TRBV6-5 and TRBJ2-1; 8 bases match TRBD2. J gave up 4 bases and V 9 bases, and 11 bases lay outside the gene matches. Germline values: CDR1 MNHEY, CDR2 SVGAGI. This CDR3 has 15 residues. The CDR3 DNA follows: TGTGCCAGTAGTGCCGGGACTAGGCGGTACAATGAGCAGTTCTTC. This translates into CASSAGTRRYNEQFF.

This rearrangement joins TRBV7-2 to TRBJ2-7, with TRBD2 matching 7 bases. J was trimmed by 0 bases and V by 5 bases; bases with no gene match: 10. This CDR3 region has 16 residues. Germline loops: CDR1 SGHTA, CDR2 FQGNSA. The CDR3 is CASSRPGLDFSYEQYF. The CDR3 coding sequence is TGTGCCAGCAGCCGCCCCGGACTAGATTTCTCCTACGAGCAGTACTTC.